This TCR beta chain is drawn from a study of pediatric ulcerative colitis (dated by TCRdb to about 2019). In terms of the full investigation: From 8 to 10 newly diagnosed, treatment-naive pediatric ulcerative colitis patients and four non-IBD control children, paired blood and rectal samples were collected. The research as a whole found: Rectal pinch biopsies may have included blood-derived T cells, especially in patients with overt colitis. A couple of rectal CDR3 clonotypes turned up in every ulcerative colitis patient but in none of the controls. Clonal overlap between a subject's own blood and rectum was significantly greater in ulcerative colitis patients than in controls, which suggests more T cell trafficking to inflamed tissue. Repertoires were derived from total lymphocyte DNA, so rare subsets such as regulatory T cells may have patterns not reflected. The healthy control group was small, with only a few individuals. Rectal repertoire features separated controls, mild-moderate and acute severe colitis patients; acute severe colitis showed reduced rectal diversity due to clonal expansions. For technical reasons, substantially fewer templates were yielded by the blood samples of two patients, and these blood samples were excluded from blood-rectal overlap analysis.

Using the immunoSEQ TRB Survey service, rearranged CDR3 beta regions were amplified from genomic DNA with multiplex V and J primers. To keep depth equal across samples, survey-level sequencing depth of up to 500,000 reads per sample was applied. The libraries were purified and pooled, then sequenced using Illumina technology. The study's own analysis went as follows. Productive clonality, sample overlap, pairwise scatters, CDR3 beta length, V/D/J gene usage and productiveness were assessed with immunoSEQ online tools. Calculated diversity was defined as the number of unique rearrangements divided by total templates times 100, and Shannon and Simpson indices were additionally computed. Principal component analysis was performed on Z-score normalized data with the R prcomp function and the ggbiplot package. Morisita's index was used to quantify the clonal overlap between blood and rectum within each subject. TCRdb took over this immuneACCESS table, retaining in-frame rearrangements with V and J assigned. Such tables are incomplete; in checked studies, under half of the missing clones stem from an unresolved V gene, and the remainder is unexplained. From that table come the V and J calls and clone size; the DNA was used to work out D and trimming. In all, the sample holds 10,000 to 13,000 clones, and roughly 82% of those were seen once. The leading ten clones occupy about 3.9% of the sample.

One to two pinch biopsies were taken from the rectum for research during colonoscopy. In controls, colonoscopy was performed for suspected IBD, macroscopically and histologically normal endoscopy was observed, and no IBD diagnosis was made within the following year. Rectal biopsies were digested with proteinase K before DNA isolation. The Wizard kit (Promega) was used to extract genomic DNA from both blood and intestinal samples. The CDR3 goes from the cysteine to the phenylalanine over 13 residues. Only the CDR3 DNA stays, 39 bases, in frame from base 1. The germline V gene supplies CDR1 MNHNS and CDR2 SASEGT. Trimming accounts for 7 bases at V and 5 bases at J, while the number of junction bases matched to no gene is 5. On this clone itself: This receptor's antigen is unknown. Base qualities were left out, and no much larger clone turns up one base away.

The receptor was isolated from a girl aged 5-17 years who was a control in a study of pediatric ulcerative colitis. The chain was built from TRBV6-1 and TRBJ1-1, with 9 junctional bases fitting TRBD1. The sequenced material came from gut tissue. In nucleotides, the sequence is TGTGCCAGCATCCTGGACAGGGGAACTGAAGCTTTCTTT. Translated, it reads CASILDRGTEAFF.